This T cell receptor (beta chain) was identified in a study of blood T cell repertoires in COVID-19. The data were produced by immunoSEQ multiplex PCR, yet TCRdb's version contains in-frame clones alone and is incomplete. The sample records some 100,000 clones, around 85% being singletons. Germline assignment: CDR1 MDHEN and CDR2 SYDVKM. The ends lost 6 bases at V and 8 bases at J; junction bases unmatched: 12. This CDR3 has 15 amino acids. This clonotype was sampled from a man older than 75 with active or convalescent COVID-19. The V and J genes are TRBV28 and TRBJ2-1, with 8 bases identical to TRBD1. Material: peripheral blood. CDR3 protein: CASRRRQGLIDEQFF. In nucleotides, the CDR3 is TGTGCCAGCAGGCGTCGACAGGGGCTGATCGATGAGCAGTTCTTC.